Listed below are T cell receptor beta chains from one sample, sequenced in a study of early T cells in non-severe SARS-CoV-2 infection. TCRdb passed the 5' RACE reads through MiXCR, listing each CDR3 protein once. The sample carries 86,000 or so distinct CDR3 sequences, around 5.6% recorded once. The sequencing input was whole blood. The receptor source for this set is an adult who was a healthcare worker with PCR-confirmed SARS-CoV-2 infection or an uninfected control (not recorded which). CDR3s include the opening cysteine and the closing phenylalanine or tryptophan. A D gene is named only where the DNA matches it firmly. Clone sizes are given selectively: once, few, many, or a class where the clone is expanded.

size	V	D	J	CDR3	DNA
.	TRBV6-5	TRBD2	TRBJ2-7	CASSRTSGGYEQYF	TGTGCCAGCAGTCGGACTAGCGGGGGCTACGAGCAGTACTTC
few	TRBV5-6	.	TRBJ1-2	CASSLEGSVYGYTF	TGTGCCAGCAGCTTGGAGGGGTCAGTTTATGGCTACACCTTC
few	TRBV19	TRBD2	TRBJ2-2	CASRSSGGPNTGELFF	TGTGCCAGTAGATCTAGCGGGGGGCCGAACACCGGGGAGCTGTTTTTT
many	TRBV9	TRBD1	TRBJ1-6	CASSVAGGNSPLHF	TGTGCCAGCAGCGTAGCAGGGGGGAATTCACCCCTCCACTTT
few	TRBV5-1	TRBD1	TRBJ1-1	CASAERTTYRGGYEAFF	TGCGCCAGCGCGGAGAGGACGACCTACAGGGGGGGTTATGAAGCTTTCTTT
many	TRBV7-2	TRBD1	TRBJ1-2	CASSIRNRGVYGYTF	TGTGCCAGCAGCATAAGAAACAGGGGAGTATACGGCTACACCTTC
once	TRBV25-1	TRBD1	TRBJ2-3	CASTEGRQGDTDTQYF	TGTGCCAGCACGGAAGGGAGACAGGGGGACACAGATACGCAGTATTTT
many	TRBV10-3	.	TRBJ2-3	CAIRTRADTQYF	TGTGCCATCAGGACAAGGGCAGATACGCAGTATTTT
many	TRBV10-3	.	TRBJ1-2	CAISESTAYGYTF	TGTGCCATCAGTGAGTCGACAGCTTATGGCTACACCTTC
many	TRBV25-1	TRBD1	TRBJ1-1	CASRTGVMNTEAFF	TGTGCCAGCAGAACAGGGGTCATGAACACTGAAGCTTTCTTT
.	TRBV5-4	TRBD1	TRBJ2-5	CASTNRGRREETQYF	TGTGCCAGCACCAACAGGGGGCGACGAGAAGAGACCCAGTACTTC
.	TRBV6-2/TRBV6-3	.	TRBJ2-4	CASSYGQHIQYF	TGTGCCAGCAGTTACGGGCAGCACATTCAGTACTTC
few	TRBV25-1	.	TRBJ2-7	CASTPRGGFDEQYF	TGTGCCAGCACTCCGAGGGGAGGTTTCGACGAGCAGTACTTC
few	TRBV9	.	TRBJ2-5	CASSVASEETQYF	TGTGCCAGCAGCGTAGCGAGTGAAGAGACCCAGTACTTC
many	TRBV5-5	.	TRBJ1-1	CASSQGHSTTEAFF	TGTGCCAGCAGCCAAGGACACTCTACCACTGAAGCTTTCTTT
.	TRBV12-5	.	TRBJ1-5	CASGLVVQGNQPQHF	TGTGCTAGTGGTTTGGTCGTACAGGGAAATCAGCCCCAGCATTTT
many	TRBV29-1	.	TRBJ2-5	CSVEGRPSQETQYF	TGCAGCGTTGAAGGCAGGCCGAGTCAAGAGACCCAGTACTTC
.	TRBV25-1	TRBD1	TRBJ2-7	CASAGTVSYEQYF	TGTGCCAGCGCCGGGACAGTTTCCTACGAGCAGTACTTC
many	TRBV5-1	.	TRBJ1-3	CASSSGRDGPGNTIYF	TGCGCCAGCAGCTCAGGACGGGATGGACCTGGAAACACCATATATTTT
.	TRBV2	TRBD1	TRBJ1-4	CASSDGQGAPTNEELFF	TGTGCCAGCAGTGACGGACAGGGGGCGCCGACTAATGAAGAACTGTTTTTT
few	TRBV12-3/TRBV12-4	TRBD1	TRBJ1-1	CASSSRQGSEAFF	TGTGCCAGCAGTTCCAGACAGGGGAGTGAAGCTTTCTTT
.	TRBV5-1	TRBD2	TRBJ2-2	CASRSRGGPLNTGELFF	TGCGCCAGCAGATCCCGGGGGGGCCCGTTGAACACCGGGGAGCTGTTTTTT
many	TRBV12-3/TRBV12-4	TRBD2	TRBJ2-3	CASRAGTISTDTQYF	TGTGCCAGCAGAGCGGGGACTATAAGCACAGATACGCAGTATTTT
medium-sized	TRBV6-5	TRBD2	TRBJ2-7	CASGGAYEQYF	TGTGCCAGCGGGGGGGCCTACGAGCAGTACTTC
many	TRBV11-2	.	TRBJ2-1	CASSLDVSGSNEQFF	TGTGCCAGCAGCTTAGATGTATCAGGGTCCAATGAGCAGTTCTTC
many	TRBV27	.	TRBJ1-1	CASSFFGPNTEAFF	TGTGCCAGCAGTTTTTTTGGGCCGAACACTGAAGCTTTCTTT
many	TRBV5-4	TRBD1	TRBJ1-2	CASSPDRGPNYGYTF	TGTGCCAGCAGCCCTGACAGGGGGCCGAACTATGGCTACACCTTC
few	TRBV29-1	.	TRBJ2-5	CSVEDFGRVQETQYF	TGCAGCGTTGAAGATTTCGGACGGGTTCAAGAGACCCAGTACTTC
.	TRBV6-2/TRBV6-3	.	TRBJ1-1	CASSSVRGGNTEAFF	TGTGCCAGCAGCTCCGTGAGAGGGGGAAACACTGAAGCTTTCTTT
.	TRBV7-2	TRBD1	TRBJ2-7	CASSLQGQGSYEQYF	TGTGCCAGCAGCCTACAGGGACAGGGCTCCTACGAGCAGTACTTC
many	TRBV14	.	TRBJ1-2	CASSQNSYGYTF	TGTGCCAGCAGCCAAAACAGCTATGGCTACACCTTC
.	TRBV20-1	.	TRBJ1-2	CSAPRTANYGYTF	TGCAGTGCTCCGAGGACAGCTAACTATGGCTACACCTTC
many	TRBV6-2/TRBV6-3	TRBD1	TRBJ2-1	CASSRDREQFF	TGTGCCAGCAGTAGGGACAGAGAGCAGTTCTTC
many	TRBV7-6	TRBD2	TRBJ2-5	CASSSGLAGVRGQETQYF	TGTGCCAGCAGCTCAGGACTAGCGGGAGTGAGAGGACAAGAGACCCAGTACTTC
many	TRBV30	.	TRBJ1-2	CAWRAVPGTRGRINGYTF	TGTGCCTGGAGAGCTGTCCCCGGGACACGGGGTAGGATCAATGGCTACACCTTC
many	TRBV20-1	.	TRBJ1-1	CSASPGYTEAFF	TGCAGTGCTAGTCCAGGTTACACTGAAGCTTTCTTT
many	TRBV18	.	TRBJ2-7	CASSPLPGEQYF	TGTGCCAGCTCACCGCTCCCAGGCGAGCAGTACTTC
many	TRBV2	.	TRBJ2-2	CASSEVRLEGGELFF	TGTGCCAGCAGTGAAGTGAGGCTAGAGGGCGGGGAGCTGTTTTTT
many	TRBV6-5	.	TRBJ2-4	CASSYGGALAKNIQYF	TGTGCCAGCAGTTACGGCGGAGCGCTAGCCAAAAACATTCAGTACTTC
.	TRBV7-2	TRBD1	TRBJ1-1	CAGSLQGHTEAFF	TGTGCCGGCAGCTTACAGGGGCACACTGAAGCTTTCTTT
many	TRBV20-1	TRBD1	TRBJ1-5	CSAGDRVLHQPQHF	TGCAGTGCGGGCGACAGGGTCCTCCATCAGCCCCAGCATTTT
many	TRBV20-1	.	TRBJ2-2	CSARVGARAATGELFF	TGCAGTGCTAGAGTGGGGGCTCGCGCAGCCACCGGGGAGCTGTTTTTT
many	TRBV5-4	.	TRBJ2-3	CASSFGATDTQYF	TGTGCCAGCAGCTTCGGGGCGACAGATACGCAGTATTTT
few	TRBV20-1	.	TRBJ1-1	CSALRNTEAFF	TGCAGTGCTCTCCGGAACACTGAAGCTTTCTTT
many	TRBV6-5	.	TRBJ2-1	CASSFGNEQFF	TGTGCCAGCAGTTTTGGCAATGAGCAGTTCTTC
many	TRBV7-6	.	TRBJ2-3	CASSRGPYTDTQYF	TGTGCCAGCAGCCGCGGGCCTTACACAGATACGCAGTATTTT
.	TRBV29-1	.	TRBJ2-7	CSVEAEETYEQYF	TGCAGCGTTGAAGCCGAGGAAACCTACGAGCAGTACTTC
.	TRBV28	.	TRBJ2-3	CASSEGGTDTQYF	TGTGCCAGCAGCGAGGGAGGCACAGATACGCAGTATTTT
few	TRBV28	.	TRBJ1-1	CASKLGGLNTEAFF	TGTGCCAGCAAACTTGGGGGCCTGAACACTGAAGCTTTCTTT
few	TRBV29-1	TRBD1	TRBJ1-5	CSVRQGMGQPQHF	TGCAGCGTAAGACAGGGTATGGGCCAGCCCCAGCATTTT
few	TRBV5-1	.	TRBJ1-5	CASSLGGYDQPQHF	TGCGCCAGCAGCTTGGGAGGGTACGATCAGCCCCAGCATTTT
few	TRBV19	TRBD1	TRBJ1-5	CASSDRGRTNQPQHF	TGTGCCAGTAGTGACAGGGGGCGAACCAATCAGCCCCAGCATTTT
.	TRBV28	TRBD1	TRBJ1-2	CASSMQGAPYGYTF	TGTGCCAGCAGCATGCAGGGGGCACCCTATGGCTACACCTTC
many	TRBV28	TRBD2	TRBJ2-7	CASSPGTSGRHGF	TGTGCCAGCAGTCCTGGGACTAGCGGGAGACATGGCTTC
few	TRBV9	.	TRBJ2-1	CASSDSGNSYNEQFF	TGTGCCAGCAGCGATAGCGGAAACTCCTACAATGAGCAGTTCTTC
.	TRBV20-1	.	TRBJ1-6	CSASRSQGNSPLHF	TGCAGTGCTAGTAGGTCGCAGGGAAATTCACCCCTCCACTTT
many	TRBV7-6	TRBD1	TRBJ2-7	CASSPETGTVLHEQYF	TGTGCCAGCAGCCCCGAAACCGGGACAGTTTTGCACGAGCAGTACTTC
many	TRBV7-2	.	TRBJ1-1	CASRRGGFTEAFF	TGTGCCAGCAGGCGGGGGGGCTTCACTGAAGCTTTCTTT